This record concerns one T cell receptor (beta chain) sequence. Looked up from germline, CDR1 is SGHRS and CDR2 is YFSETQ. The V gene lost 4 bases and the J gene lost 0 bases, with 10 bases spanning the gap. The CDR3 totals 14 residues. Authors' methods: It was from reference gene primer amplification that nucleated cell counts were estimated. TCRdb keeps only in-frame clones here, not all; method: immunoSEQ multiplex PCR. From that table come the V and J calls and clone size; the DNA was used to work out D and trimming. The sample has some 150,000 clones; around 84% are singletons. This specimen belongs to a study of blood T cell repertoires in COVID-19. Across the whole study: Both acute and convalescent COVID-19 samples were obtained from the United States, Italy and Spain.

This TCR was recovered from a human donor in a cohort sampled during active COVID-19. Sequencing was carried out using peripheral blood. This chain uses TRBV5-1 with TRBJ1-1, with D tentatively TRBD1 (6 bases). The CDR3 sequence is CASSKTGMNTEAFF. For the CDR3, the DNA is TGCGCCAGCAGCAAAACAGGGATGAACACTGAAGCTTTCTTT.